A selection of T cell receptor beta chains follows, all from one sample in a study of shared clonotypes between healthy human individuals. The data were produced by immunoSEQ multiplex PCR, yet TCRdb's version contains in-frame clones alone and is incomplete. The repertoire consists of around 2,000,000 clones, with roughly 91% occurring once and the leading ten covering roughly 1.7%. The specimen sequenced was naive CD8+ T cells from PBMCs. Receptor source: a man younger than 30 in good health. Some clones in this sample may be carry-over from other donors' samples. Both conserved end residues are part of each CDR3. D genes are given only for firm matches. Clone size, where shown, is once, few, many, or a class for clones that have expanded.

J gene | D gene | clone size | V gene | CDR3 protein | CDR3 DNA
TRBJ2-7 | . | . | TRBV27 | CASSRPGLKGFSDEQYF | TGTGCCAGCAGCCGACCGGGCCTCAAGGGTTTTTCGGACGAGCAGTACTTC
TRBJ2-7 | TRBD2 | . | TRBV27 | CASRPKTSVNYEQYF | TGTGCCAGCAGGCCCAAGACTAGCGTAAACTACGAGCAGTACTTC
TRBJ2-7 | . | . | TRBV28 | CASRMDGTYEQYF | TGTGCCAGCCGGATGGACGGCACCTACGAGCAGTACTTC
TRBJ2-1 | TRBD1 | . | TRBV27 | CASSLQGAMDEQFF | TGTGCCAGCAGTTTACAGGGGGCGATGGATGAGCAGTTCTTC
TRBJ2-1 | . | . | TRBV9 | CASSLEGISSYNEQFF | TGTGCCAGCAGCCTAGAAGGGATTAGCTCCTACAATGAGCAGTTCTTC
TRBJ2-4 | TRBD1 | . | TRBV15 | CATSRVARGLDIQYF | TGTGCCACCAGCAGAGTCGCCAGGGGGCTGGACATTCAGTACTTC
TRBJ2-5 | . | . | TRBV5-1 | CASSAQGTAETQYF | TGCGCCAGCAGCGCTCAGGGGACGGCAGAGACCCAGTACTTC
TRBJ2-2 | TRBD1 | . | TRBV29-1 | CSVEDKRQGNTGELFF | TGCAGCGTTGAAGATAAAAGACAGGGGAACACCGGGGAGCTGTTTTTT
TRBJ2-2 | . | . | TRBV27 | CASSGAGLAGELFF | TGTGCCAGCAGTGGGGCAGGGCTGGCCGGGGAGCTGTTTTTT
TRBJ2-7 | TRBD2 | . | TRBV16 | CASSPTSGRLGEQYF | TGTGCCAGCAGCCCGACTAGCGGGAGGTTGGGCGAGCAGTACTTC
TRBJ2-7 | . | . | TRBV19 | CASSVGLLAAYEQYF | TGTGCCAGTAGTGTGGGTCTTCTCGCGGCCTACGAGCAGTACTTC
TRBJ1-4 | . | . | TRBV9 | CASSVGQSTFNEKLFF | TGTGCCAGCAGCGTAGGACAGTCCACGTTCAATGAAAAACTGTTTTTT
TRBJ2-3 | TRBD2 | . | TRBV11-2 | CASSLGTESLAGVGTQYF | TGTGCCAGCAGCTTGGGGACCGAGTCTCTAGCGGGAGTCGGTACGCAGTATTTT
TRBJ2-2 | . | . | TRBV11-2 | CASSLMRGVTGELFF | TGTGCCAGCAGCTTAATGCGGGGTGTCACCGGGGAGCTGTTTTTT
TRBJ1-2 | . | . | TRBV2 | CASSSTGGYTF | TGTGCCAGCAGTTCTACAGGTGGCTACACCTTC
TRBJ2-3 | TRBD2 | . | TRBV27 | CASLGGGADTQYF | TGTGCCAGCCTCGGCGGGGGGGCAGATACGCAGTATTTT
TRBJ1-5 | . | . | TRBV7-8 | CASSDFLGPGQPQHF | TGTGCCAGCAGCGATTTTCTGGGGCCGGGTCAGCCCCAGCATTTT
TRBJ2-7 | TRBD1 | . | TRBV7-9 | CASSTGQGAHLPYEQYF | TGTGCCAGCAGCACGGGACAGGGGGCTCACCTCCCCTACGAGCAGTACTTC
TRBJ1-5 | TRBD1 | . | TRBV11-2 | CASSLGGDRAYYQPQHF | TGTGCCAGCAGCTTGGGGGGGGACAGGGCCTATTATCAGCCCCAGCATTTT
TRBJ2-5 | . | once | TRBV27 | CASTLPGRETQYF | TGTGCCAGCACCCTTCCGGGCCGGGAGACCCAGTACTTC
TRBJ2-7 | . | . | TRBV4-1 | CASSQESGRGGEQYF | TGCGCCAGCAGCCAAGAAAGTGGAAGGGGAGGCGAGCAGTACTTC
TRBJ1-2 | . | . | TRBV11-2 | CASSWATLNYGYTF | TGTGCCAGCAGCTGGGCAACCCTTAACTATGGCTACACCTTC
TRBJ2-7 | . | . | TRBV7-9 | CASSETTHEQYF | TGTGCCAGCAGCGAGACTACCCACGAGCAGTACTTC
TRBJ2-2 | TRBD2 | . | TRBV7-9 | CASSSGTSGFTGELFF | TGTGCCAGCAGCTCTGGGACTAGCGGATTCACCGGGGAGCTGTTTTTT
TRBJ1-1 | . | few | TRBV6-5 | CASSYNPRAEAFF | TGTGCCAGCAGTTACAATCCACGGGCTGAAGCTTTCTTT
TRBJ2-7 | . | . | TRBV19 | CASSSGASYEQYF | TGTGCCAGTAGCTCAGGGGCATCCTACGAGCAGTACTTC
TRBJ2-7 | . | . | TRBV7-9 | CASSLRQGPYEQYF | TGTGCCAGCAGCTTAAGGCAGGGGCCCTACGAGCAGTACTTC
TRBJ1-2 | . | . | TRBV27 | CASRPLEGSLNYGYTF | TGTGCCAGCAGGCCCCTTGAGGGATCTCTTAACTATGGCTACACCTTC
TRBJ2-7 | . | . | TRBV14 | CASSQVRVADWAEQYF | TGTGCCAGCAGCCAAGTACGCGTAGCGGATTGGGCCGAGCAGTACTTC
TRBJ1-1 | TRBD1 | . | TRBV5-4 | CASSTDRENTEAFF | TGTGCCAGCAGCACGGACAGGGAGAACACTGAAGCTTTCTTT
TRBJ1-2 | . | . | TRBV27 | CASSLYYKPSYGYTF | TGTGCCAGCAGTTTATACTATAAACCCAGCTATGGCTACACCTTC
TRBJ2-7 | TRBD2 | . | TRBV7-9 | CASRFDRLTSESSYEQYF | TGTGCCAGCAGGTTTGACCGCCTTACTAGCGAAAGCTCCTACGAGCAGTACTTC
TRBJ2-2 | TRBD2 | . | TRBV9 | CASSARTSGKGTGELFF | TGTGCCAGCAGCGCCAGGACTAGCGGGAAAGGGACCGGGGAGCTGTTTTTT
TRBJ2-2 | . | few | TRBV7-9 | CASSPGAWELFF | TGTGCCAGCAGTCCAGGGGCGTGGGAGCTGTTTTTT
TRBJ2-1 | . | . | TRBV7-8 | CASSLNNGYSYNEQFF | TGTGCCAGCAGCTTAAATAACGGATACTCCTACAATGAGCAGTTCTTC
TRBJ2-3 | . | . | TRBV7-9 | CASSLVSDTQYF | TGTGCCAGCAGCTTAGTTTCGGATACGCAGTATTTT
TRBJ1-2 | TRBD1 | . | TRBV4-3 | CASSQLGQDYGYTF | TGCGCCAGCAGCCAACTGGGACAGGACTATGGCTACACCTTC
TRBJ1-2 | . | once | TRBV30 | CASPDAEVARAYGYTF | TGTGCCTCCCCGGATGCGGAGGTTGCCAGGGCCTATGGCTACACCTTC
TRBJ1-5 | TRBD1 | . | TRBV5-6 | CASSLGGGGQPQHF | TGTGCCAGCAGCTTGGGAGGGGGCGGTCAGCCCCAGCATTTT
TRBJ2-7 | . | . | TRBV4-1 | CASSQESSGPHEQYF | TGCGCCAGCAGCCAAGAATCTTCAGGTCCCCACGAGCAGTACTTC
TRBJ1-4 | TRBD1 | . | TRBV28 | CASSLGDRGIDYKREKLFF | TGTGCCAGCAGTCTAGGGGACAGGGGAATCGACTATAAAAGGGAAAAACTGTTTTTT
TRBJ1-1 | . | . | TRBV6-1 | CASSEASNTEAFF | TGTGCCAGCAGTGAAGCGTCGAACACTGAAGCTTTCTTT
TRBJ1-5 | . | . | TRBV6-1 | CASNKGQGRNQPQHF | TGTGCCAGCAATAAAGGGCAGGGGAGGAATCAGCCCCAGCATTTT
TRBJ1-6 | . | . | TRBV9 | CASSAFVGANSPLHF | TGTGCCAGCAGCGCCTTCGTGGGGGCAAATTCACCCCTCCACTTT
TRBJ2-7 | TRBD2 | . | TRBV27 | CASSLLASGSSYEQYF | TGTGCCAGCAGTTTATTGGCTAGCGGGAGTTCCTACGAGCAGTACTTC
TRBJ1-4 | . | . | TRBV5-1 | CASSVVQEYWGEKLFF | TGCGCCAGCAGCGTCGTACAGGAGTATTGGGGTGAAAAACTGTTTTTT
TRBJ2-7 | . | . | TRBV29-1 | CSVEIPAYEQYF | TGCAGCGTTGAAATCCCAGCCTACGAGCAGTACTTC
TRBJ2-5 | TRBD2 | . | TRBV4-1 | CASSQGYSGSKETQYF | TGCGCCAGCAGCCAGGGATATAGCGGGAGTAAGGAGACCCAGTACTTC
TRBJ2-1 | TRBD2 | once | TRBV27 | CASSPLSTSGNEQFF | TGTGCCAGCAGTCCCCTATCCACTAGCGGCAATGAGCAGTTCTTC
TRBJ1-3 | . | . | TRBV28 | CASSFRDSYFSGNTIYF | TGTGCCAGCAGTTTCAGGGACTCTTATTTCTCTGGAAACACCATATATTTT
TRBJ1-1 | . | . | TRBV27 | CASSKQGNRRTEAFF | TGTGCCAGCAGCAAACAGGGAAATAGAAGGACTGAAGCTTTCTTT
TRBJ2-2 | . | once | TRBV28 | CASRPVPENTGELFF | TGTGCCAGCAGGCCTGTCCCGGAAAACACCGGGGAGCTGTTTTTT
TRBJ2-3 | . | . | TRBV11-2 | CASSLDRTDTQYF | TGTGCCAGCAGCCTCGATCGTACAGATACGCAGTATTTT
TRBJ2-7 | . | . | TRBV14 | CASSPGEGVYYEQYF | TGTGCCAGCAGCCCAGGGGAGGGGGTCTACTACGAGCAGTACTTC
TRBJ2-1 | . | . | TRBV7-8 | CASSSRGGSYNEQFF | TGTGCCAGCAGCTCTAGAGGGGGTAGTTACAATGAGCAGTTCTTC
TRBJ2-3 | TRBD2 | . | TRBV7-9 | CASSFPKTSGSNTQYF | TGTGCCAGCAGCTTTCCCAAGACTAGCGGGAGTAATACGCAGTATTTT